This T cell receptor (beta chain) was sequenced during a study of CD8+ T cells in alopecia areata. There are 16 residues in the CDR3. CDR1 and CDR2 (germline): GTSNPN, SVGIG (reference sequence). Trimming took 2 bases from V and 2 from J, leaving 16 bases between them. Extraction of RNA preceded its reverse transcription into cDNA, which served as the sequencing template. The table came from immunoSEQ multiplex PCR; TCRdb's copy has only in-frame clones and leaves some out. The profile shows roughly 130,000 clones, roughly three fifths of them singletons. This TCR came from a human donor with alopecia areata. This specimen consisted of CD4+ T cells sorted from blood, obtained at week 0. The chain links TRBV30 to TRBJ1-5; possibly TRBD1 for D (6 bases). CDR3 DNA sequence: TGTGCCTGGAGTCCCGGGGGCGCCGTGGGCAATCAGCCCCAGCATTTT. It encodes CAWSPGGAVGNQPQHF.